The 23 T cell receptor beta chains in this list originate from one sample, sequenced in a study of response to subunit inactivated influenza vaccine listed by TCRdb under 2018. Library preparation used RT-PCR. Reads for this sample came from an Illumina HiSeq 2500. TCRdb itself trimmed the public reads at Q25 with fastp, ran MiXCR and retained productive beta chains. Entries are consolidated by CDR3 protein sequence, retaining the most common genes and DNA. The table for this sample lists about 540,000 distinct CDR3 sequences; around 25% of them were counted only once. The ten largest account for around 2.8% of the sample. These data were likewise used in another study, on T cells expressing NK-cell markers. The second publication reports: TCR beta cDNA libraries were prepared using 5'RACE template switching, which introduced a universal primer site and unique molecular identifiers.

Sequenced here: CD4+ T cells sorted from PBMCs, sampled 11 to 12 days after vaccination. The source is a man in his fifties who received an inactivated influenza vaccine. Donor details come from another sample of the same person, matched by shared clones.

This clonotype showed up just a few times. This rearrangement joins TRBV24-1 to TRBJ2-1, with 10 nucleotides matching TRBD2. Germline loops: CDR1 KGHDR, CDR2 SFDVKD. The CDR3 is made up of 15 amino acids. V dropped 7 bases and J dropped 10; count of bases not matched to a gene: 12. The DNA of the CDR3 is TGTGCCACCAGCACCAACCCTAGCGGGAGTGGCGAGCAGTTCTTC. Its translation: CATSTNPSGSGEQFF.

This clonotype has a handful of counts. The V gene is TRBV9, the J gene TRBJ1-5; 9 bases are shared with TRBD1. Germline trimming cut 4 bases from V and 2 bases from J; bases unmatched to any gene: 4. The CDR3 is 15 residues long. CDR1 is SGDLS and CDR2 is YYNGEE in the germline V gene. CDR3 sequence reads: CASSRTGEGNQPQHF. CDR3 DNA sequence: TGTGCCAGCAGCCGGACAGGGGAAGGCAATCAGCCCCAGCATTTT.

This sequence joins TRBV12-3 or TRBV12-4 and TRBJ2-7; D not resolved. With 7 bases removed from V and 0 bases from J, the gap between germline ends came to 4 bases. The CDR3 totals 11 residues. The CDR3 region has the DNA TGTGCCAGCACTCGCTCCTACGAGCAGTACTTC. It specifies CASTRSYEQYF.

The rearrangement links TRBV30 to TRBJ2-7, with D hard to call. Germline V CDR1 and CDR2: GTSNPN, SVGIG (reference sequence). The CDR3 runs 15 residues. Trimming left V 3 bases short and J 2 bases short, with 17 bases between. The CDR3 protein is CAWSRPGPLTYEQYF. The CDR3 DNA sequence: TGTGCCTGGAGCCGCCCGGGCCCCCTCACCTACGAGCAGTACTTC.

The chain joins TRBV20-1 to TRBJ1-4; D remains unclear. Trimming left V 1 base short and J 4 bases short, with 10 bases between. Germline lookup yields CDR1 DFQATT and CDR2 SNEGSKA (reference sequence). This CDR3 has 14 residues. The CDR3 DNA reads TGCAGTGCTAGAGTTGGCACCCTTAATGAAAAACTGTTTTTT. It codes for CSARVGTLNEKLFF.

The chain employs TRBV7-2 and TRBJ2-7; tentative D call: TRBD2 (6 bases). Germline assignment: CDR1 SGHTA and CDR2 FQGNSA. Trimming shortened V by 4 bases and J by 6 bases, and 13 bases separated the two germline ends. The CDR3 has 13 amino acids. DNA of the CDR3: TGTGCCAGCAGCTACGTCGGGGGTGGCGAGCAGTACTTC. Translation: CASSYVGGGEQYF.

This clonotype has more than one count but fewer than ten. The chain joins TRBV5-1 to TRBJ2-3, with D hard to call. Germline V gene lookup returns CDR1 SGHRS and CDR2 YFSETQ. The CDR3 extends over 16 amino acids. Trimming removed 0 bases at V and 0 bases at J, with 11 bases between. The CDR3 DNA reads TGCGCCAGCAGCTTGGCCGTTACGGTTAGCACAGATACGCAGTATTTT. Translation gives CASSLAVTVSTDTQYF.

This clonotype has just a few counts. The CDR3 nucleotides are TGTGCCAGCAGTTACTCCGAGACTACCTACGAGCAGTACTTC. Protein sequence: CASSYSETTYEQYF. This chain connects TRBV6-2 or TRBV6-3 to TRBJ2-7, with a weak D call TRBD2 (5 bases). CDR1 MNHEY and CDR2 SVGEGT come from the germline V gene. V lost 0 bases and J lost 2, with 8 bases in between. The CDR3 spans 14 residues.

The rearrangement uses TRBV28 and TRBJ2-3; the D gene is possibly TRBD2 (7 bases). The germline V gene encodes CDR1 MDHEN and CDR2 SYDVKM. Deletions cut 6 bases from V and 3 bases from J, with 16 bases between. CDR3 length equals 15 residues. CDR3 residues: CASSPLRGATDTQYF. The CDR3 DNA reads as TGTGCCAGCAGCCCACTCCGGGGGGCAACAGATACGCAGTATTTT.

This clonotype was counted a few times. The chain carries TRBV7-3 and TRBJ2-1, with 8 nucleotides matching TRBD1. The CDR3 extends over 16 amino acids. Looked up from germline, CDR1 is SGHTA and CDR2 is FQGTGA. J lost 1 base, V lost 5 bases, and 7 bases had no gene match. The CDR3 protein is CASSILTGGSYNEQFF. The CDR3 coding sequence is TGTGCCAGCAGCATCTTAACAGGGGGTTCCTACAATGAGCAGTTCTTC.

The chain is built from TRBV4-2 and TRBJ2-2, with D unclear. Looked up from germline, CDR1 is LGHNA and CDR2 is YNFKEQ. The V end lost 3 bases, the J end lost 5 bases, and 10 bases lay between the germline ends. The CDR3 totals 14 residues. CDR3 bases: TGTGCCAGCAGCCAGGGTGGCCCAACCGGGGAGCTGTTTTTT. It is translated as CASSQGGPTGELFF.

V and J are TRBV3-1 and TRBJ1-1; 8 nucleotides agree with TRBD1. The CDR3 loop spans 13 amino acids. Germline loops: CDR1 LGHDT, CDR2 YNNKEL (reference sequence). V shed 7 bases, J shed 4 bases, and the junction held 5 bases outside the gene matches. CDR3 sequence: CASTSTGVTEAFF. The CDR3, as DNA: TGTGCCAGCACGTCGACAGGGGTCACTGAAGCTTTCTTT.

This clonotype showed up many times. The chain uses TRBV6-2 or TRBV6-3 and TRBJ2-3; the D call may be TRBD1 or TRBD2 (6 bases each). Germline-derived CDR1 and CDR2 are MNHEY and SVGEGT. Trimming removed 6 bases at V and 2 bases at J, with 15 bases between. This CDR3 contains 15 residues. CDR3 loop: CASSRPGGHTDTQYF. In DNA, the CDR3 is TGTGCCAGCAGCAGGCCCGGGGGCCACACAGATACGCAGTATTTT.

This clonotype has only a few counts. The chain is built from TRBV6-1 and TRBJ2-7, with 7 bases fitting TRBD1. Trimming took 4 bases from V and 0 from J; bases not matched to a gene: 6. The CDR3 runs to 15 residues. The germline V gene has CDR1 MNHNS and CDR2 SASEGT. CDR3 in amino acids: CASSAPGQSSYEQYF. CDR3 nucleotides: TGTGCCAGCAGTGCGCCGGGACAGAGCTCCTACGAGCAGTACTTC.

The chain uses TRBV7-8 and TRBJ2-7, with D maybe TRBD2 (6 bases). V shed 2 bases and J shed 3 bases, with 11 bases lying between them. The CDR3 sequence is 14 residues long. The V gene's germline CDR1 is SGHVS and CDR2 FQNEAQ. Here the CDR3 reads CASSLRDSLYEQYF. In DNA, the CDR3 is TGTGCCAGCAGCTTACGGGACTCCCTCTACGAGCAGTACTTC.

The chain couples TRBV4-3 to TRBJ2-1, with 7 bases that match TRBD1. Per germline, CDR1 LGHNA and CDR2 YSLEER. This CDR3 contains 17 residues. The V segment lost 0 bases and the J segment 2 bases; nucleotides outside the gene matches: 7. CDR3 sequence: CASSQEPNRGTYNEQFF. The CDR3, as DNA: TGCGCCAGCAGCCAAGAACCAAACAGGGGAACCTACAATGAGCAGTTCTTC.

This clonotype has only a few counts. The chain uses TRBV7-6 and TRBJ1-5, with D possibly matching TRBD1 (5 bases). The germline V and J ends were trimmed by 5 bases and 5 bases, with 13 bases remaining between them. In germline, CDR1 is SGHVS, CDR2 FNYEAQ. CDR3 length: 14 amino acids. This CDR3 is CASSLRDRDQPQHF. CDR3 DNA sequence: TGTGCCAGCAGCCTCCGGGACCGAGATCAGCCCCAGCATTTT. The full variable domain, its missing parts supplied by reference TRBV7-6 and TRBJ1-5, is GAGVSQSPRYKVTKRGQDVALRCDPISGHVSLYWYRQALGQGPEFLTYFNYEAQQDKSGLPNDRFSAERPEGSISTLTIQRTEQRDSAMYRCASSLRDRDQPQHFGDGTRLSIL.

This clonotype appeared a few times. CDR3 DNA sequence: TGTGCCAGCAGTGACGGCCTTCATACGGGTGACTATGGCTACACCTTC. It yields the protein CASSDGLHTGDYGYTF. The genes are TRBV6-4 and TRBJ1-2; D unclear. Trimming cost V 2 bases and J 3 bases, with 16 bases left between them. Germline-derived CDR1 and CDR2 are MRHNA and SNTAGT. There are 16 residues in the CDR3.

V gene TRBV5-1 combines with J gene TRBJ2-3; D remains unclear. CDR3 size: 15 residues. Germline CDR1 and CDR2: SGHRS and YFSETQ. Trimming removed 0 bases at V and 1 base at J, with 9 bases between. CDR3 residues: CASSLARAGTDTQYF. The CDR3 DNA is TGCGCCAGCAGCTTGGCAAGGGCAGGCACAGATACGCAGTATTTT.

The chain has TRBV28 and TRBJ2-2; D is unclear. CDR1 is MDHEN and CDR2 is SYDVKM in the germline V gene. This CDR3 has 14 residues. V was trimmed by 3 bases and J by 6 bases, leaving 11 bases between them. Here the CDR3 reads CASSFLAPSGELFF. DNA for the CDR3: TGTGCCAGCAGTTTTCTCGCCCCCTCCGGGGAGCTGTTTTTT.

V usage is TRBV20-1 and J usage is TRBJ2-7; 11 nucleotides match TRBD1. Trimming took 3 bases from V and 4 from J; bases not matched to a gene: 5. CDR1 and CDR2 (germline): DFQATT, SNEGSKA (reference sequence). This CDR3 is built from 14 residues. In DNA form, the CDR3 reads TGCAGTGCTAGGAGGACAGGGGGCAATTACGAGCAGTACTTC. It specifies CSARRTGGNYEQYF.

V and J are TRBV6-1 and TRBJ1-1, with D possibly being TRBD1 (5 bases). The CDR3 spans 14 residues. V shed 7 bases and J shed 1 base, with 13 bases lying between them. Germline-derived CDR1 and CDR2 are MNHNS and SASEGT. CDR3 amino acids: CASITGLENTEAFF. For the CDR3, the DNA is TGTGCCAGCATCACAGGCCTCGAGAACACTGAAGCTTTCTTT.

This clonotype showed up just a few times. The CDR3 DNA follows: TGCAGTGCTAGAGATTCTGGGGGTATTCGCAATCAGCCCCAGCATTTT. Protein sequence: CSARDSGGIRNQPQHF. J is TRBJ1-5 and V is TRBV20-1, with D possibly TRBD1 on 5 matching bases. Germline V gives CDR1 DFQATT, CDR2 SNEGSKA (reference sequence). This CDR3 is built from 16 residues. V was cut by 0 bases and J by 2 bases, with 14 bases left in between.